Below, 4 T cell receptor beta chains from the same sample are listed, as sequenced in a study of T-cell reconstitution after alpha-beta-depleted transplantation in children. TCRbeta library preparation incorporated unique molecular identifiers. TCRdb ran MiXCR on the PCR reads and lists one entry per CDR3 protein. The sample carries 610,000 or so distinct CDR3 sequences, roughly a quarter recorded once. The source was PBMCs, collected before TCRalphabeta/CD19-depleted stem cell transplant. The receptors originated from a boy younger than two with Wiskott-Aldrich syndrome, due to receive a stem cell transplant.

The chain uses TRBV20-1 and TRBJ2-1; TRBD1 is a possible D gene (5 bases). Deletions cut 3 bases from V and 10 bases from J, with 16 bases between. The CDR3 is 13 amino acids. CDR1 and CDR2 from the germline V gene are DFQATT and SNEGSKA (reference sequence). CDR3 nucleotides: TGCAGTGCTAGTGGGCCAGGGTCGAGGGAGCAGTTCTTC. Translated: CSASGPGSREQFF.

The genes are TRBV7-6 and TRBJ2-2; TRBD2 matches 7 bases. Germline V gene lookup returns CDR1 SGHVS and CDR2 FNYEAQ. CDR3 length: 16 residues. V lost 1 base to trimming and J lost 5 bases; unmatched junction nucleotides: 7. CDR3 residues: CASSLVPPGGTGELFF. CDR3 bases: TGTGCCAGCAGCTTAGTCCCCCCGGGAGGTACCGGGGAGCTGTTTTTT.

The chain is built from TRBV7-6 and TRBJ2-1; 14 bases agree with TRBD2. Germline CDR1 reads SGHVS; CDR2 reads FNYEAQ. Unmatched junction bases numbered 2, after V lost 0 bases and J lost 7 bases. This CDR3 is 16 amino acids long. The CDR3: CASSLAGLAGENEQFF. The CDR3, as DNA: TGTGCCAGCAGCTTAGCGGGACTAGCGGGAGAGAATGAGCAGTTCTTC.

This rearrangement joins TRBV12-3 or TRBV12-4 to TRBJ1-5; no reliable D call. CDR3 length equals 16 residues. Between the trimmed V and J ends, which lost 3 bases and 0 bases, there was a span of 12 bases. The CDR3 reads CASSFSFRDSNQPQHF. In nucleotides, the CDR3 is TGTGCCAGCAGTTTTAGTTTTCGGGATAGCAATCAGCCCCAGCATTTT.